The 29 T cell receptor beta chains presented below share a single source sample, sequenced in a study of blood T cells in healthy people across ages. Next came a second PCR, run for about 6 to 12 cycles, which used a sample-barcoded 5' primer along with a J-beta primer mix. TCRdb fed the 5' RACE reads into MiXCR, producing one record per CDR3 protein. The repertoire holds approximately 1.5 million distinct CDR3 sequences, with approximately 39% as singletons. Sequencing was done on a sample of blood. The receptors shown here come from a young woman in good health.

A note on this clonotype: One end of the junction fails to match germline, which may point to a read error. The rearrangement uses TRBV4-3 and TRBJ2-2; D remains unclear. Germline loops: CDR1 LGHNA, CDR2 YSLEER. CDR3 length: 14 residues. CDR3 in DNA: TGCGCCGGCAGCCAGGATAGCAACACCGGGGAGCTGTTTTTT. This codes for CAGSQDSNTGELFF.

The J gene is TRBJ1-4, the V gene TRBV4-1, with TRBD1 matching 10 bases. CDR3 size: 18 residues. Germline loops: CDR1 MGHRA, CDR2 YSYEKL. J was trimmed by 8 bases and V by 1 base; bases with no gene match: 13. The CDR3 spells CASSQVETGGGLGEKLFF. The CDR3 nucleotides are TGCGCCAGCAGCCAAGTCGAGACAGGGGGCGGGCTAGGAGAAAAACTGTTTTTT.

In DNA form, the CDR3 reads TGTGCCAGCAGCTATCTCCGGGACTTTCCCTACGAGCAGTACTTC. As protein: CASSYLRDFPYEQYF. The chain uses TRBV7-9 and TRBJ2-7, with TRBD2 as a possible D gene (6 bases). CDR1 is SEHNR and CDR2 is FQNEAQ in the germline V gene (reference sequence). The CDR3 sequence is 15 residues long. The V and J ends lost 4 bases and 2 bases respectively, with 15 bases between them. Full variable domain (remainder filled in from reference TRBV7-9 and TRBJ2-7): DTGVSQNPRHKITKRGQNVTFRCDPISEHNRLYWYRQTLGQGPEFLTYFQNEAQLEKSRLLSDRFSAERPKGSFSTLEIQRTEQGDSAMYLCASSYLRDFPYEQYFGPGTRLTVT.

This clonotype turned up a few times. This rearrangement joins TRBV3-1 to TRBJ1-4; 7 bases are shared with TRBD1. The junction had 9 bases not matched to a gene; V was cut back by 2 bases and J by 3 bases. The germline V gene encodes CDR1 LGHDT and CDR2 YNNKEL (reference sequence). This CDR3 is 17 amino acids long. For the CDR3, the DNA is TGTGCCAGCAGCCAACCGCTTCTAGGGGGCCCTAATGAAAAACTGTTTTTT. Protein product: CASSQPLLGGPNEKLFF.

This clonotype showed up just a few times. The rearrangement joins TRBV7-6 to TRBJ1-4, with 8 nucleotides matching TRBD1. Trimming took 4 bases from V and 2 from J; bases not matched to a gene: 9. This CDR3 has 17 residues. Germline V CDR1 and CDR2: SGHVS, FNYEAQ. In DNA form, the CDR3 reads TGTGCCAGCAGCTCTGCTGGACAGGGCCGGACTAATGAAAAACTGTTTTTT. This gives the protein CASSSAGQGRTNEKLFF.

This clonotype was counted only a few times. The rearrangement uses TRBV28 and TRBJ2-5; TRBD1 might be the D (5 bases). Germline V gene data show CDR1 as MDHEN and CDR2 as SYDVKM. Deletions cut 5 bases from V and 0 bases from J, with 16 bases between. This CDR3 contains 16 residues. The CDR3 reads CASSTIGEWYQETQYF. The CDR3 DNA reads TGTGCCAGCAGTACCATAGGGGAATGGTACCAAGAGACCCAGTACTTC.

A note on this clonotype: One end of the junction fails to match germline, which may point to a read error. The chain combines TRBV12-3 or TRBV12-4 with TRBJ2-3, with TRBD2 matching over 10 bases. This CDR3 is built from 15 residues. The CDR3 bases are TGTGCCAGCAGCGAACATAGCGGGAGGTCAGATATGCAGTATTTT. Protein sequence: CASSEHSGRSDMQYF.

This clonotype was seen only a few times. This chain links TRBV6-5 with TRBJ2-7; D remains ambiguous. Trimming took off 8 bases at V and 2 bases at J, with 16 bases between the two ends. Germline V CDR1 and CDR2: MNHEY, SVGAGI. The CDR3 is 14 amino acids. The CDR3 region is CASGRAITAYEQYF. CDR3 nucleotide sequence: TGTGCCAGCGGTCGGGCTATAACAGCCTACGAGCAGTACTTC.

A few counts support this clonotype. V and J are TRBV12-3 or TRBV12-4 and TRBJ2-5; 9 positions agree with TRBD2. The J segment lost 5 bases and the V segment lost 5 bases, leaving 9 bases of the junction unmatched. The CDR3 is 15 residues long. The chain's CDR3 is CASSPLRGGSETQYF. The CDR3 DNA is TGTGCCAGCAGTCCCTTGCGGGGGGGCAGTGAGACCCAGTACTTC.

The chain combines TRBV7-9 with TRBJ2-1; 8 bases agree with TRBD2. Germline V gives CDR1 SEHNR, CDR2 FQNEAQ (reference sequence). The CDR3 is 15 amino acids. The trim removed 5 bases at V and 5 bases at J, leaving 8 bases unmatched. The CDR3 DNA reads as TGTGCCAGCAGCCTGACTAGCGTCCGAGACAATGAGCAGTTCTTC. Encoded protein: CASSLTSVRDNEQFF.

The gene calls are TRBV12-3 or TRBV12-4 and TRBJ1-1, with D unresolved. V lost 6 bases and J 0 bases, leaving 11 bases between the germline ends. The CDR3 spans 14 residues. The CDR3 nucleotides read TGTGCCAGCAGCGCAGGAATAATGAACACTGAAGCTTTCTTT. It translates to CASSAGIMNTEAFF.

This chain links TRBV20-1 with TRBJ1-4, with unresolved D. The CDR3 has 15 residues. CDR1 DFQATT and CDR2 SNEGSKA come from the germline V gene (reference sequence). Trimming took off 0 bases at V and 3 bases at J, with 11 bases between the two ends. The DNA for the CDR3 is TGCAGTGCTAGAGATCCTGAGAGTCCTAATGAAAAACTGTTTTTT. The encoded protein is CSARDPESPNEKLFF.

This clonotype has more than one count but fewer than ten. The V call is TRBV6-4, the J call TRBJ2-2; D remains ambiguous. Germline V CDR1 and CDR2: MRHNA, SNTAGT. The length of the CDR3 is 14 residues. The germline V and J ends were trimmed by 4 bases and 3 bases, with 9 bases remaining between them. The CDR3 region is CASSVRADTGELFF. As DNA, the CDR3 is TGTGCCAGCAGTGTTAGAGCCGACACCGGGGAGCTGTTTTTT.

This clonotype has a count of ten or more. V and J are TRBV6-2 or TRBV6-3 and TRBJ2-7, with D hard to call. The germline gives CDR1 MNHEY, CDR2 SVGEGT. V lost 0 bases and J 3 bases, leaving 3 bases between the germline ends. The CDR3 consists of 12 residues. The CDR3 reads CASSYSNYEQYF. The DNA of the CDR3 is TGTGCCAGCAGTTACTCGAACTACGAGCAGTACTTC.

The V call is TRBV9, the J call TRBJ1-2; D ambiguous. The length of the CDR3 is 15 residues. The V end lost 0 bases, the J end lost 8 bases, and 17 bases lay between the germline ends. Germline CDR1 SGDLS, CDR2 YYNGEE. The DNA of the CDR3 is TGTGCCAGCAGCGTAGACGGCTCACCGACGAGGGGCTACACCTTC. Translating it yields CASSVDGSPTRGYTF. Supplemented by reference TRBV9 and TRBJ1-2, the full variable domain reads DSGVTQTPKHLITATGQRVTLRCSPRSGDLSVYWYQQSLDQGLQFLIQYYNGEERAKGNILERFSAQQFPDLHSELNLSSLELGDSALYFCASSVDGSPTRGYTFGSGTRLTVV.

A few counts support this clonotype. V and J are TRBV10-3 and TRBJ2-3; a possible D gene is TRBD2 (6 bases). Trimming removed 8 bases at V and 2 bases at J, with 14 bases between. Germline values: CDR1 ENHRY, CDR2 SYGVKD. The CDR3 runs 14 residues. The CDR3 bases are TGTGCCATCGGTCCTAGCGTGGACACAGATACGCAGTATTTT. As protein: CAIGPSVDTDTQYF.

This clonotype was found a few times. The CDR3 DNA is TGCAGCGTTGATCAGGGGGCGGGGGAGCAGTACTTC. This sequence encodes CSVDQGAGEQYF. This chain joins TRBV29-1 and TRBJ2-7; 8 positions agree with TRBD1. CDR1 and CDR2 (germline): SQVTM, ANQGSEA. The V segment lost 3 bases and the J segment 7 bases; nucleotides outside the gene matches: 5. The CDR3 runs 12 residues.

The chain joins TRBV6-5 to TRBJ2-1, with a possible D match to TRBD2 (6 bases). The CDR3 sequence is 15 residues long. CDR1 MNHEY and CDR2 SVGAGI come from the germline V gene. V lost 5 bases, J lost 8 bases, and 19 bases lay in between. The CDR3 DNA reads TGTGCCAGCAGTCTTGGAGGGTTAGGTTTCGATGAGCAGTTCTTC. Translation gives CASSLGGLGFDEQFF.

The rearrangement uses TRBV25-1 and TRBJ2-7, with TRBD1 as a possible D gene (5 bases). CDR3 length equals 14 residues. Germline CDR1 reads MGHDK; CDR2 reads SYGVNS. V dropped 4 bases and J dropped 3 bases, with 13 bases sitting between them. As DNA, the CDR3 is TGTGCCAGCAGTGGACAGAGAGAAAACTACGAGCAGTACTTC. It is translated as CASSGQRENYEQYF.

J is TRBJ1-2 and V is TRBV6-6, with D unresolved. V lost 2 bases and J lost 4, with 14 bases in between. The CDR3 totals 15 residues. Germline values: CDR1 MNHNY, CDR2 SVGAGI (reference sequence). The CDR3 DNA sequence: TGTGCCAGCAGTTACGTTAGTGCTACCGCCTATGGCTACACCTTC. Its translation is CASSYVSATAYGYTF.

The chain recombines TRBV20-1 with TRBJ2-5; the match to TRBD2 covers 9 bases. The CDR3 totals 17 residues. From germline, CDR1 is DFQATT and CDR2 SNEGSKA (reference sequence). V trimming: 6 bases; J trimming: 11 bases; junction bases outside the gene matches: 25. Written as DNA, the CDR3 is TGCAGTGCCCGTGCCCTTCGAGCGGGAGGATTTGGCAATGAGCAGTACTTC. Its protein product is CSARALRAGGFGNEQYF.

The J gene is TRBJ2-3, the V gene TRBV6-5; 11 nucleotides match TRBD2. This CDR3 has 16 amino acids. Germline V gene data show CDR1 as MNHEY and CDR2 as SVGAGI. J was trimmed by 3 bases and V by 4 bases; bases with no gene match: 6. For the CDR3, the DNA is TGTGCCAGCAGTTTAGCTAGCGGGGGGTTAACAGATACGCAGTATTTT. Amino acid sequence: CASSLASGGLTDTQYF.

About this clonotype: A read error may account for a junction end that differs from germline. This chain links TRBV20-1 with TRBJ2-2, with D perhaps given as TRBD1 or TRBD2 (5 bases each). The CDR3 contains 17 residues. CDR1 is DFQATT and CDR2 is SNEGSKA in the germline V gene (reference sequence). This CDR3 is CGAREIGWGKNTGELFF. CDR3 DNA sequence: TGCGGTGCTAGAGAGATCGGGTGGGGGAAGAACACCGGGGAGCTGTTTTTT.

This chain uses TRBV29-1 with TRBJ2-1, with D unclear. CDR1 and CDR2 from the germline V gene are SQVTM and ANQGSEA. Trimming left V 2 bases short and J 5 bases short, with 10 bases between. The CDR3 length is 13 residues. For the CDR3, the DNA is TGCAGCGTTGAACATCCCGGTAACAATGAGCAGTTCTTC. It encodes CSVEHPGNNEQFF.

J is TRBJ2-5 and V is TRBV5-4; 9 bases match TRBD1. The V gene's germline CDR1 is SGHNT and CDR2 YYREEE (reference sequence). Trimming at V came to 2 bases and at J to 3 bases, leaving 5 bases not matched to a gene. The CDR3 length is 15 residues. CDR3 DNA sequence: TGTGCCAGCAGCTTCCCCGGGACAGGGAAAGAGACCCAGTACTTC. Translation gives CASSFPGTGKETQYF.

This clonotype has only a few counts. The chain carries TRBV28 and TRBJ2-1; a possible D gene is TRBD2 (7 bases). Germline values: CDR1 MDHEN, CDR2 SYDVKM. This CDR3 has 16 residues. V gave up 5 bases and J gave up 2 bases, with 16 bases separating them. The CDR3 protein is CASSPGAGVPYNEQFF. The DNA of the CDR3 is TGTGCCAGCAGTCCAGGGGCGGGAGTCCCCTACAATGAGCAGTTCTTC.

V is TRBV6-5 and J is TRBJ1-2; 7 nucleotides align to TRBD1. Germline-derived CDR1 and CDR2 are MNHEY and SVGAGI. The CDR3 extends over 16 amino acids. The trim removed 0 bases at V and 0 bases at J, leaving 4 bases unmatched. CDR3 nucleotide sequence: TGTGCCAGCAGTTACTCGAAGGGGACAGCTAACTATGGCTACACCTTC. This sequence encodes CASSYSKGTANYGYTF.

In its sample, this clonotype was seen a few times. V usage is TRBV9 and J usage is TRBJ1-6, with D unresolved. This CDR3 is built from 16 residues. Trimming removed 0 bases from V and 8 bases from J, with 15 bases in between. Germline V CDR1 and CDR2: SGDLS, YYNGEE. The CDR3 protein is CASSVEKEGGDSPLHF. CDR3 bases: TGTGCCAGCAGCGTAGAAAAGGAGGGTGGGGATTCACCCCTCCACTTT.

This clonotype came up a few times. The CDR3 DNA sequence: TGTGCCAGCAGGCAGAACACAGATACGCAGTATTTT. Its translation is CASRQNTDTQYF. The chain couples TRBV27 to TRBJ2-3; D call uncertain. The V gene's germline CDR1 is MNHEY and CDR2 SMNVEV (reference sequence). This CDR3 region has 12 residues. The V and J ends lost 6 bases and 2 bases respectively, with 6 bases between them.